These 8 T cell receptor beta chains originate from one sample sequenced in a study of radiotherapy plus CTLA-4 blockade in lung cancer. Data came from immunoSEQ multiplex PCR; TCRdb stores just in-frame clones and leaves some out. This table has fewer than 90,000 clones, less than 90% appearing once. This sample comprised peripheral blood, obtained from a patient treated with radiotherapy plus ipilimumab. These receptors originate from a human donor with non-small cell lung cancer who had stable disease on radiotherapy plus ipilimumab.

The chain combines TRBV20-1 with TRBJ1-2, with a weak D call TRBD1 (5 bases). Germline V gene sequence: CDR1 DFQATT, CDR2 SNEGSKA (reference sequence). There are 11 residues in the CDR3. V dropped 6 bases and J dropped 7 bases, with 12 bases sitting between them. DNA for the CDR3: TGCAGTGCCTGGGGGAGAGGTGGCTACACCTTC. As protein: CSAWGRGGYTF.

V gene TRBV5-1 combines with J gene TRBJ2-1; possibly TRBD1 for D (6 bases). CDR1 SGHRS and CDR2 YFSETQ come from the germline V gene. The CDR3 contains 11 residues. The germline V and J ends were trimmed by 5 bases and 9 bases, with 9 bases remaining between them. DNA for the CDR3: TGCGCCAGCAGGGGGGCAGTTGAGCAGTTCTTC. Residues: CASRGAVEQFF. The full variable domain, rest sourced from reference TRBV5-1 and TRBJ2-1, is KAGVTQTPRYLIKTRGQQVTLSCSPISGHRSVSWYQQTPGQGLQFLFEYFSETQRNKGNFPGRFSGRQFSNSRSEMNVSTLELGDSALYLCASRGAVEQFFGPGTRLTVL.

In its sample, this clone was seen a few times. Other DNA sequences from this sample encode an identical CDR3 as well. The CDR3 DNA sequence: TGTGCCAGCAGGGACAGGGCCTACGAGCAGTACTTC. Translating gives CASRDRAYEQYF. The rearrangement uses TRBV6-1 and TRBJ2-7; TRBD1 aligns across 8 bases. The germline V gene encodes CDR1 MNHNS and CDR2 SASEGT. V gave up 6 bases and J gave up 2 bases; unmatched junction bases: 0. This CDR3 region has 12 residues.

The chain carries TRBV28 and TRBJ2-7, with D uncertain. Trimming removed 8 bases at V and 3 bases at J, with 8 bases between. CDR3 length equals 11 residues. Germline V gives CDR1 MDHEN, CDR2 SYDVKM. The CDR3 DNA reads as TGTGCCAGCGGGCAATTCTACGAGCAGTACTTC. Translated: CASGQFYEQYF. Together with reference TRBV28 and TRBJ2-7, the CDR3 gives the full variable domain: DVKVTQSSRYLVKRTGEKVFLECVQDMDHENMFWYRQDPGLGLRLIYFSYDVKMKEKGDIPEGYSVSREKKERFSLILESASTNQTSMYLCASGQFYEQYFGPGTRLTVT.

The chain uses TRBV5-1 and TRBJ2-7, with a weak D call TRBD2 (5 bases). The CDR3 is 13 amino acids. V was cut by 4 bases and J by 3 bases, with 11 bases left in between. Germline V lookup: CDR1 SGHRS, CDR2 YFSETQ. Here the CDR3 DNA reads TGCGCCAGCAGCCCCGCAGGACTCTACGAGCAGTACTTC. Amino acid sequence: CASSPAGLYEQYF. Looking up the rest from reference TRBV5-1 and TRBJ2-7 gives the full variable domain: KAGVTQTPRYLIKTRGQQVTLSCSPISGHRSVSWYQQTPGQGLQFLFEYFSETQRNKGNFPGRFSGRQFSNSRSEMNVSTLELGDSALYLCASSPAGLYEQYFGPGTRLTVT.

The table lists this clone with a few counts. This chain connects TRBV21-1 to TRBJ1-5; the table's D call, TRBD1, has no DNA check behind it. TRBV21-1 is flagged as a pseudogene. The CDR3 sequence is 16 residues long. In nucleotides, the CDR3 is TGTGCCAGCAGCAAAGAAAAGCAGGGGTACAATCAGCCCCAGCATTTT. Translated, it gives CASSKEKQGYNQPQHF.

The chain employs TRBV6-4 and TRBJ1-5; unclear D gene. Germline-derived CDR1 and CDR2 are MRHNA and SNTAGT. V was trimmed by 3 bases and J by 2 bases, leaving 8 bases between them. This CDR3 is built from 14 residues. CDR3 DNA: TGTGCCAGCAGTGAATCCCAGGGCAATCAGCCCCAGCATTTT. Protein sequence: CASSESQGNQPQHF.

V gene TRBV9 combines with J gene TRBJ2-7; maybe TRBD2 (6 bases). CDR3 length: 14 amino acids. Trimming took off 4 bases at V and 3 bases at J, with 14 bases between the two ends. Germline loops: CDR1 SGDLS, CDR2 YYNGEE. The CDR3 DNA sequence: TGTGCCAGCAGCACAGGACACGGGGGCTACGAGCAGTACTTC. Amino acid sequence: CASSTGHGGYEQYF.